A single sample is the source of the 26 T cell receptor beta chains below, sequenced in a study of blood T cell repertoires in COVID-19. TCRdb's table, derived via immunoSEQ multiplex PCR, lists solely in-frame clones and lacks some. The top ten hold approximately 4% of the sample, which has over 110,000 clones, roughly 85% seen once. The sequenced sample consisted of peripheral blood. The receptors here all came from a man in his sixties with acute or convalescent COVID-19.

This chain uses TRBV30 with TRBJ1-6; tentatively, D is TRBD1 (5 bases). V lost 4 bases and J lost 7, with 14 bases in between. The germline V gene has CDR1 GTSNPN and CDR2 SVGIG (reference sequence). This CDR3 is 14 amino acids long. The CDR3 DNA reads TGTGCCTGGAATAGTCAGGGTCGAAATTCACCCCTCCACTTT. Its protein is CAWNSQGRNSPLHF.

The rearrangement joins TRBV19 to TRBJ1-5; tentatively, D is TRBD1 (5 bases). Trimming cost V 2 bases and J 0 bases, with 8 bases left between them. Germline V gives CDR1 LNHDA, CDR2 SQIVND (reference sequence). The CDR3 consists of 15 residues. This chain's CDR3 is CASSIRQSSNQPQHF. CDR3 sequence (DNA): TGTGCCAGTAGTATACGACAGAGTAGCAATCAGCCCCAGCATTTT. Variable domain in full (rest from reference TRBV19 and TRBJ1-5): DGGITQSPKYLFRKEGQNVTLSCEQNLNHDAMYWYRQDPGQGLRLIYYSQIVNDFQKGDIAEGYSVSREKKESFPLTVTSAQKNPTAFYLCASSIRQSSNQPQHFGDGTRLSIL.

V usage is TRBV18 and J usage is TRBJ1-6, with 7 bases matching TRBD1. In germline, CDR1 is KGHSH, CDR2 LQKENI. Germline trimming cut 6 bases from V and 4 bases from J; bases unmatched to any gene: 6. There are 15 residues in the CDR3. In DNA form, the CDR3 reads TGTGCCAGCTCTCGGGACAGCTTTTATAATTCACCCCTCCACTTT. It specifies CASSRDSFYNSPLHF.

This clone was counted a single time. This chain links TRBV9 with TRBJ1-4, with 9 bases lining up with TRBD1. The length of the CDR3 is 14 residues. The V segment lost 3 bases and the J segment 8 bases; nucleotides outside the gene matches: 5. Germline CDR1 and CDR2: SGDLS and YYNGEE. CDR3 region: CASSAGQGGEKLFF. The CDR3 coding sequence is TGTGCCAGCAGCGCGGGACAGGGCGGGGAAAAACTGTTTTTT.

The V call is TRBV2, the J call TRBJ1-1; a weak D match, TRBD1 (6 bases). The CDR3 has 14 residues. CDR1 is SNHLY, CDR2 FYNNEI, per germline. V lost 6 bases, J lost 5 bases, and 16 bases lay in between. DNA for the CDR3: TGTGCCAGCAGGGACGGGACATCAGGTACTGAAGCTTTCTTT. It yields the protein CASRDGTSGTEAFF. The full variable domain, its missing parts supplied by reference TRBV2 and TRBJ1-1, is EPEVTQTPSHQVTQMGQEVILRCVPISNHLYFYWYRQILGQKVEFLVSFYNNEISEKSEIFDDQFSVERPDGSNFTLKIRSTKLEDSAMYFCASRDGTSGTEAFFGQGTRLTVV.

The chain couples TRBV29-1 to TRBJ2-2; tentatively, D is TRBD1 (6 bases). V lost 5 bases and J 6 bases, leaving 7 bases between the germline ends. The CDR3 contains 11 residues. CDR1 and CDR2 from the germline V gene are SQVTM and ANQGSEA. CDR3 DNA: TGCAGCGTTAAGGGGGCCGGGGAGCTGTTTTTT. This codes for CSVKGAGELFF.

The chain joins TRBV19 to TRBJ2-7, with a tentative D call TRBD1 (6 bases). The V end lost 3 bases, the J end lost 2 bases, and 17 bases lay between the germline ends. Germline V gives CDR1 LNHDA, CDR2 SQIVND (reference sequence). The CDR3 length is 16 residues. The CDR3 is CASSIVTGTRPYEQYF. The CDR3 bases are TGTGCCAGTAGTATCGTTACCGGGACACGGCCCTACGAGCAGTACTTC.

The rearrangement joins TRBV7-3 to TRBJ2-1; TRBD2 matches 8 bases. The V gene end was trimmed by 4 bases and the J gene end by 6 bases; junction bases not matched to a gene: 8. The germline V gene encodes CDR1 SGHTA and CDR2 FQGTGA. CDR3 length equals 15 residues. The CDR3 here is CASSYLPGGTNEQFF. Written as DNA, the CDR3 is TGTGCCAGCAGCTATCTACCGGGAGGGACCAATGAGCAGTTCTTC. The whole variable domain, filled in from reference TRBV7-3 and TRBJ2-1, reads GAGVSQTPSNKVTEKGKYVELRCDPISGHTALYWYRQSLGQGPEFLIYFQGTGAADDSGLPNDRFFAVRPEGSVSTLKIQRTERGDSAVYLCASSYLPGGTNEQFFGPGTRLTVL.

The chain joins TRBV7-2 to TRBJ2-1; 9 bases match TRBD1. Germline loops: CDR1 SGHTA, CDR2 FQGNSA. The V gene end was trimmed by 6 bases and the J gene end by 6 bases; junction bases not matched to a gene: 9. The CDR3 loop spans 15 amino acids. CDR3 residues: CASRQPGQGANEQFF. CDR3 bases: TGTGCCAGCAGACAACCGGGACAGGGCGCCAATGAGCAGTTCTTC.

The chain joins TRBV7-9 to TRBJ2-7, with 8 bases matching TRBD2. The CDR3 is made up of 16 amino acids. Germline V CDR1 and CDR2: SEHNR, FQNEAQ (reference sequence). Trimming at V came to 3 bases and at J to 5 bases, leaving 12 bases not matched to a gene. The CDR3 coding sequence is TGTGCCAGCAGCTTGGAGATGGGGACTAGAAAAAACGAGCAGTACTTC. This gives the protein CASSLEMGTRKNEQYF.

The CDR3 DNA reads TGTGCCAGCTCACCTCTTGGGGACTTGAACACTGAAGCTTTCTTT. Translated: CASSPLGDLNTEAFF. V is TRBV18 and J is TRBJ1-1; weak D call: TRBD1 (5 bases). The germline V and J ends were trimmed by 3 bases and 0 bases, with 11 bases remaining between them. The CDR3 length is 15 residues. The germline CDR1 and CDR2 sequences are KGHSH and LQKENI.

The rearrangement joins TRBV27 to TRBJ2-1, with D possibly being TRBD2 (5 bases). The ends were cut back, 7 bases at V and 6 bases at J, with 16 bases in the middle. There are 14 residues in the CDR3. Germline CDR1 is MNHEY and CDR2 is SMNVEV (reference sequence). The CDR3 spells CASKALEVGNEQFF. The CDR3 DNA is TGTGCCAGCAAAGCCCTGGAGGTAGGCAATGAGCAGTTCTTC.

This clone was picked up a small number of times. As DNA, the CDR3 is TGCAGCGCTCGGACAGGTTCCTCTGGAAACACCATATATTTT. Translating gives CSARTGSSGNTIYF. V is TRBV29-1 and J is TRBJ1-3; 7 positions match TRBD1. The CDR3 totals 14 residues. Germline V gives CDR1 SQVTM, CDR2 ANQGSEA. The V gene end was trimmed by 7 bases and the J gene end by 0 bases; junction bases not matched to a gene: 6.

CDR3 in DNA: TGTGCCAGCTCAAGTGACAGGAACGAGCAGTACTTC. Encoded protein: CASSSDRNEQYF. The gene calls are TRBV18 and TRBJ2-7, with a tentative D call TRBD1 (6 bases). The CDR3 is 12 residues long. Deletions cut 5 bases from V and 5 bases from J, with 10 bases between. Germline V lookup: CDR1 KGHSH, CDR2 LQKENI.

In its sample, this clone was seen a few times. CDR3 sequence reads: CASSLLAGEETQYF. DNA for the CDR3: TGTGCCAGCAGCTTGCTAGCGGGAGAAGAGACCCAGTACTTC. The chain uses TRBV5-6 and TRBJ2-5; 10 nucleotides match TRBD2. This CDR3 is 14 amino acids long. Germline V gene data show CDR1 as SGHDT and CDR2 as YYEEEE. Trimming removed 1 base from V and 3 bases from J; junction bases left unmatched: 0.

V and J are TRBV28 and TRBJ1-3; TRBD1 might be the D (5 bases). This CDR3 spans 14 amino acids. Germline assignment: CDR1 MDHEN and CDR2 SYDVKM. The V and J ends lost 4 bases and 7 bases respectively, with 14 bases between them. The CDR3 nucleotides read TGTGCCAGCAGTTGGTCGGGGGGTGGGAACACCATATATTTT. This encodes CASSWSGGGNTIYF.

The V and J genes are TRBV7-9 and TRBJ2-1; TRBD1 might be the D (6 bases). The ends were cut back, 3 bases at V and 6 bases at J, with 9 bases in the middle. This CDR3 region has 13 residues. Germline CDR1 SEHNR, CDR2 FQNEAQ (reference sequence). The CDR3 protein is CASSFYRANEQFF. Written as DNA, the CDR3 is TGTGCCAGCAGCTTCTACAGGGCCAATGAGCAGTTCTTC.

The CDR3 is CASSQGSQVGYGYTF. The CDR3 DNA reads TGCGCCAGCAGCCAAGGATCCCAGGTTGGGTATGGCTACACCTTC. The gene calls are TRBV4-3 and TRBJ1-2; D is uncertain. This CDR3 comprises 15 residues. Germline CDR1 and CDR2: LGHNA and YSLEER. Trimming removed 1 base from V and 5 bases from J, with 14 bases in between.

The genes are TRBV7-9 and TRBJ1-2; D unclear. Trimming left V 1 base short and J 7 bases short, with 10 bases between. Germline CDR1 reads SEHNR; CDR2 reads FQNEAQ (reference sequence). The CDR3 has 13 amino acids. This chain's CDR3 is CASSLDEGGGYTF. The CDR3 region has the DNA TGTGCCAGCAGCTTAGATGAGGGAGGTGGCTACACCTTC.

This chain joins TRBV7-8 and TRBJ2-1, with D perhaps TRBD2 (6 bases). Germline CDR1 and CDR2: SGHVS and FQNEAQ. This CDR3 comprises 14 residues. V lost 0 bases and J lost 7, with 10 bases in between. CDR3 coding DNA: TGTGCCAGCAGCTTAGCCGGCCGGGGGAATGAGCAGTTCTTC. Its protein is CASSLAGRGNEQFF.

V is TRBV14 and J is TRBJ1-6, with D unclear. Between the trimmed V and J ends, which lost 3 bases and 14 bases, there was a span of 14 bases. CDR1 is SGHDN, CDR2 FVKESK, per germline. The CDR3 runs to 13 residues. The CDR3 DNA reads TGTGCCAGCAGCCAGTCCCAAGGAGGCACCCTCCACTTT. Amino acids: CASSQSQGGTLHF.

V and J are TRBV6-2 or TRBV6-3 and TRBJ2-1; 12 nucleotides align to TRBD2. V was pared by 5 bases and J by 4 bases, with 9 bases of the junction left unmatched. This CDR3 has 17 amino acids. Germline V gives CDR1 MNHEY, CDR2 SVGEGT. This CDR3 reads CASSHRTSGTVYNEQFF. The DNA of the CDR3 is TGTGCCAGCAGTCATCGGACTAGCGGGACGGTATACAATGAGCAGTTCTTC.

This rearrangement joins TRBV14 to TRBJ2-1, with 10 positions matching TRBD2. J was trimmed by 3 bases and V by 5 bases; bases with no gene match: 22. Germline V gene sequence: CDR1 SGHDN, CDR2 FVKESK. The CDR3 totals 21 residues. The CDR3 loop reads CASSSNGGLLSGRANYNEQFF. Here the CDR3 DNA reads TGTGCCAGCAGCTCTAACGGGGGGCTGTTGAGCGGGAGGGCCAACTACAATGAGCAGTTCTTC.

The V and J genes are TRBV7-3 and TRBJ2-3; possibly TRBD2 for D (6 bases). Trimming took off 4 bases at V and 3 bases at J, with 11 bases between the two ends. Germline lookup yields CDR1 SGHTA and CDR2 FQGTGA. The CDR3 totals 14 residues. The CDR3 region has the DNA TGTGCCAGCAGCTCAGCGGGCGCAACAGATACGCAGTATTTT. As protein: CASSSAGATDTQYF.

The chain employs TRBV21-1 and TRBJ2-5; TRBD1, as called in the table, went unchecked against the DNA. TRBV21-1 is an annotated pseudogene. The CDR3 covers 16 residues. As DNA, the CDR3 is TGTGCCAGCAGCAAAGCGCGAGACAGACCCCAAGAGACCCAGTACTTC. Its protein is CASSKARDRPQETQYF.

This chain joins TRBV30 and TRBJ1-5; the D is unclear. This CDR3 is 16 amino acids long. From germline, CDR1 is GTSNPN and CDR2 SVGIG (reference sequence). Deletions cut 2 bases from V and 6 bases from J, with 20 bases between. CDR3 bases: TGTGCCTGGAGTTCCGGCGGAGGGTGGGTTCGTCAGCCCCAGCATTTT. Translating gives CAWSSGGGWVRQPQHF.